A selection of T cell receptor beta chains follows, all from one sample in a study of blood T cell repertoires in COVID-19. TCRdb's copy holds only in-frame clones and misses some; the assay was immunoSEQ multiplex PCR. The data show tens of thousands of clones, about nine tenths seen once. The sample taken for sequencing was peripheral blood. The receptors come from a man aged 45 to 65 with acute or convalescent COVID-19. CDR3s include the opening cysteine and the closing phenylalanine or tryptophan. A D gene is named only where the DNA matches it firmly. Only some rows state a clone size, as once, few, many or a class for expanded clones.

j_call d_call v_call clone_size cdr3_nt cdr3_aa
TRBJ2-7 TRBD2 TRBV6-6 NA TGTGCCAGCAGTTACTCTGGCGGGAGCTCCTACGAGCAGTACTTC CASSYSGGSSYEQYF
TRBJ1-4 NA TRBV2 NA TGTGCCAGCAGTGATATTTTAAGGGGGAAACTGTTTTTT CASSDILRGKLFF
TRBJ2-1 NA TRBV12-3/TRBV12-4 NA TGTGCCAGCAGTTTGAATCAGAATGAGCAGTTCTTC CASSLNQNEQFF
TRBJ2-2 TRBD2 TRBV4-1 NA TGCGCCAGCAGCCATACAGCGGGAGGGCCGGCCGGGGAGCTGTTTTTT CASSHTAGGPAGELFF
TRBJ2-6 NA TRBV24-1 NA TGTGCCACCAGGGCATCTGGGGCCAACGTCCTGACTTTC CATRASGANVLTF
TRBJ1-1 NA TRBV21-1 NA TGTGCCACCACAGTCATAGCTTTCTTT CATTVIAFF
TRBJ2-7 TRBD1 TRBV3-1/TRBV3-2 NA TGTGCCAGCAGCCAAGGGGACAGGGGTTGGGCCGAGCAGTACTTC CASSQGDRGWAEQYF
TRBJ1-5 NA TRBV5-7 NA TGTGCCAGCAGCTTGTCCCGGGATTCCTGGGATAGCAATCAGCCCCAGCATTTT CASSLSRDSWDSNQPQHF
TRBJ1-1 TRBD1 TRBV5-1 NA TGCGCCAGCAGCTGGACAGGGAAGAACACTGAAGCTTTCTTT CASSWTGKNTEAFF
TRBJ2-2 NA TRBV5-8 NA TGTGCCAGCAGCAATGGGGCTTCTGCGTTACCGCCCGGGGAGCTGTTTTTT CASSNGASALPPGELFF
TRBJ1-1 NA TRBV28 NA TGTGCCAGCAGTTCCCTCGGCGGGGGATCAAGGTTGGCTGAAGCTTTCTTT CASSSLGGGSRLAEAFF
TRBJ2-7 TRBD1 TRBV5-4 NA TGTGCCAGCAGCTTATGGGACAGGGGACGGTACGAGCAGTACTTC CASSLWDRGRYEQYF
TRBJ1-5 NA TRBV6-5 once TGTGCCAGCGCAGATACAGGGATCGAGCCCCAGCATTTT CASADTGIEPQHF
TRBJ2-3 NA TRBV24-1 NA TGTGCCACCAGTGATTCCACCTTCAGGGCAGATACGCAGTATTTT CATSDSTFRADTQYF
TRBJ1-4 NA TRBV5-4 NA TGTGCCAGCAGCTTGAATAGGGGGAAGAATGAAAAACTGTTTTTT CASSLNRGKNEKLFF
TRBJ2-2 TRBD1 TRBV4-1 few TGCGCCAGCAGCCAAGCATCAGGGGGCGAAGCCGGGGAGCTGTTTTTT CASSQASGGEAGELFF
TRBJ1-2 NA TRBV7-8 NA TGTGCCAGCAGCCCCCCCGGGGAAGGCTACACCTTC CASSPPGEGYTF
TRBJ1-6 NA TRBV7-2 NA TGTGCCAGCAGCTTAGTAGTGAATTCACCCCTCCACTTT CASSLVVNSPLHF
TRBJ2-7 NA TRBV5-1 NA TGCGCCAGCAGCCCCGGAGCTACGTCCTACGAGCAGTACTTC CASSPGATSYEQYF
TRBJ2-3 NA TRBV7-3 NA TGTGCCAGCAGCCCCAACTTGGCAGATACGCAGTATTTT CASSPNLADTQYF
TRBJ2-1 TRBD2 TRBV28 NA TGTGCCAGCAGTCCCCGTTCTAGCGGGGGTGAGCAGTTCTTC CASSPRSSGGEQFF
TRBJ1-2 TRBD1 TRBV6-5 NA TGTGCCAGCAGTTCCGGGACAGATTATGGCTACACCTTC CASSSGTDYGYTF
TRBJ2-2 NA TRBV7-2 NA TGTGCCAGCAGCTTAAGGAGCGTACTTGACACCGGGGAGCTGTTTTTT CASSLRSVLDTGELFF
TRBJ2-1 TRBD2 TRBV11-2 NA TGTGCCAGCGGGACTAGCGGGGGGTTGAATGAGCAGTTCTTC CASGTSGGLNEQFF
TRBJ1-2 NA TRBV5-6 NA TGTGCCAGCAGCTTGGAGGGAGTACGGTCCGGTGGCTACACCTTC CASSLEGVRSGGYTF
TRBJ2-2 NA TRBV6-2/TRBV6-3 NA TGTGCCAGCAGTTACGCCGGGGTCTCCGGGGAGCTGTTTTTT CASSYAGVSGELFF
TRBJ2-3 NA TRBV19 NA TGTGCCAGTAGTATGTTCACTAGCACAGATACGCAGTATTTT CASSMFTSTDTQYF
TRBJ2-1 NA TRBV11-2 NA TGTGCCAGCAGCTTCCTTAAGGGACTCTCCTACAATGAGCAGTTCTTC CASSFLKGLSYNEQFF
TRBJ2-5 TRBD2 TRBV7-8 NA TGTGCCAGCAGCCCGAAGTTGGCGGGGGATCAAGAGACCCAGTACTTC CASSPKLAGDQETQYF
TRBJ2-2 NA TRBV7-9 NA TGTGCCAGCAGCTTAGGAGGAGGGGTATTTGGTACCGGGGAGCTGTTTTTT CASSLGGGVFGTGELFF
TRBJ1-4 NA TRBV29-1 NA TGCAGCGTCCGGCGGGCGGATAGGAACGAAAAACTGTTTTTT CSVRRADRNEKLFF
TRBJ1-3 NA TRBV3-1/TRBV3-2 NA TGTGCCAGCAACCCGACAATCTCTGGAAACACCATATATTTT CASNPTISGNTIYF
TRBJ2-5 TRBD2 TRBV3-1/TRBV3-2 NA TGTGCCAGCAGCCAAGAGTGGGTTAGCGGGGGGCCCGAAGAGACCCAGTACTTC CASSQEWVSGGPEETQYF
TRBJ1-5 NA TRBV3-1/TRBV3-2 few TGTGCCAGCAGCCACAGGGGCGAGCCCCAGCATTTT CASSHRGEPQHF
TRBJ1-1 NA TRBV7-3 NA TGTGCCAGCAGCTTAATGGACAGAACTGAAGCTTTCTTT CASSLMDRTEAFF
TRBJ2-5 NA TRBV6-5 NA TGTGCCAGCAGCCCCCTGGGCCCCCAAGAGACCCAGTACTTC CASSPLGPQETQYF
TRBJ2-5 TRBD1 TRBV3-1/TRBV3-2 NA TGTGCCAGCAGCCAAGATCGGACAGGGACAGAGACCCAGTACTTC CASSQDRTGTETQYF
TRBJ1-5 TRBD1 TRBV6-5 NA TGTGCCAGCGGATGGGACAGGGGAGGCAATCAGCCCCAGCATTTT CASGWDRGGNQPQHF
TRBJ2-3 NA TRBV5-6 NA TGTGCCAGCAGCTCCTACTCTAGCACAGATACGCAGTATTTT CASSSYSSTDTQYF
TRBJ2-7 NA TRBV2 NA TGTGCCAGCAGTGAAGGGGGAGAGAGCTCCTACGAGCAGTACTTC CASSEGGESSYEQYF
TRBJ2-7 TRBD1 TRBV4-1 NA TGCGCCAGCAGCCAAGTGGACGGGACAGGACACTTACCCTACGAGCAGTACTTC CASSQVDGTGHLPYEQYF
TRBJ1-4 NA TRBV15 NA TGTGCCACCAGCCCCCGGACAGCCCTTGCAACTAATGAAAAACTGTTTTTT CATSPRTALATNEKLFF
TRBJ1-4 TRBD1 TRBV4-1 NA TGCGCCAGCAGTCGGCCGGGACAGGACCATGAAAAACTGTTTTTT CASSRPGQDHEKLFF
TRBJ2-1 TRBD2 TRBV24-1 NA TGTGCCACCAGTCCTGGGCGGGGGGGCCACAATGAGCAGTTCTTC CATSPGRGGHNEQFF
TRBJ1-2 TRBD1 TRBV7-8 NA TGTGCCAGCAGCTTAGCCCGGACAGGGAATAGGTATGGCTACACCTTC CASSLARTGNRYGYTF
TRBJ1-1 NA TRBV28 few TGTGCCAGCAGATCAGACCGGGGAGACACTGAAGCTTTCTTT CASRSDRGDTEAFF
TRBJ2-1 NA TRBV7-8 NA TGTGCCAGCAGGCCCTGGGCAGCCTACAATGAGCAGTTCTTC CASRPWAAYNEQFF
TRBJ1-2 TRBD1 TRBV10-3 NA TGTGCCATCAGTGATGGACAGGGTAATAACTATGGCTACACCTTC CAISDGQGNNYGYTF
TRBJ1-2 NA TRBV3-1/TRBV3-2 NA TGTGCCAGCAGCTTCGGACAGAATGGCTACACCTTC CASSFGQNGYTF
TRBJ2-7 NA TRBV2 NA TGTGCCAGCAGTGAAGAGGGGGTTAAGCAGTACTTC CASSEEGVKQYF
TRBJ1-4 NA TRBV9 NA TGTGCCAGCAGCGTCGGAGGGTCTAATGAAAAACTGTTTTTT CASSVGGSNEKLFF
TRBJ1-2 TRBD1 TRBV4-1 NA TGCGCCAGCAGCCGGATGCTCCGGGACAGGGGGTCGTGGGCCCATGGCTACACCTTC CASSRMLRDRGSWAHGYTF
TRBJ2-6 TRBD1 TRBV3-1/TRBV3-2 NA TGTGCCAGCAGCCAAGTTCGTATGGGACAGCCTAACTCTGGGGCCAACGTCCTGACTTTC CASSQVRMGQPNSGANVLTF
TRBJ1-4 NA TRBV2 NA TGTGCCAGCAGTGAAGGGGGCACCCTTGGTTTT CASSEGGTLGF
TRBJ2-1 TRBD2 TRBV3-1/TRBV3-2 NA TGTGCCAGCAGCCAATTCGGGCGGGGGGGAAACAATGAGCAGTTCTTC CASSQFGRGGNNEQFF